This is a list of T cell receptor beta chains from one sample in a study of Ad26.COV2.S vaccination and SARS-CoV-2 variants. Repertoires were generated with immunoSEQ multiplex PCR, while TCRdb's copy carries only in-frame clones and drops some. The table lists about 400,000 clones, 83% of them singletons. The specimen comprised peripheral blood, sampled in a trial of Ad26.COV2.S vaccine versus placebo. These receptors were taken from a person between 18 and 60 years old who received the Ad26.COV2.S COVID-19 vaccine or a placebo. The CDR3 runs from the conserved cysteine through the conserved F or W. A D gene is named only where the DNA matches it firmly. Where a row states a size, it is once, few, many or the class of an expanded clone; other rows omit it.

abundance | d_gene | j_gene | v_gene | CDR3nt | CDR3aa
NA | TRBD2 | TRBJ2-5 | TRBV7-6 | TGTGCCAGCATGGTTGGGGGGGTCACAAGAGAGACCCAGTACTTC | CASMVGGVTRETQYF
medium-sized | TRBD2 | TRBJ2-2 | TRBV6-4 | TGTGCCAGCAGTCCAGCGGGAGAAGTCGGGGAGCTGTTTTTT | CASSPAGEVGELFF
NA | TRBD2 | TRBJ2-4 | TRBV2 | TGTGCCAGCAGTGAGAGAGCGGGAGTTAGAAACATTCAGTACTTC | CASSERAGVRNIQYF
NA | NA | TRBJ2-7 | TRBV4-1 | TGCGCCAGCAGACCAGGACACAGCCTCTCCTACGAGCAGTACTTC | CASRPGHSLSYEQYF
many | NA | TRBJ2-3 | TRBV12-3/TRBV12-4 | TGTGCCAGCAGTTTTTTAGGGGATACGCAGTATTTT | CASSFLGDTQYF
once | NA | TRBJ2-5 | TRBV6-5 | TGTGCCAGCAGGGCCAGGGGGGGCTGGGAGACCCAGTACTTC | CASRARGGWETQYF
NA | NA | TRBJ1-1 | TRBV7-9 | TGTGCCAGCAGCTTAGCACAAGGGGTGGATGAATCTTTCTTT | CASSLAQGVDESFF
NA | NA | TRBJ1-2 | TRBV21-1 | TGTGCCAGCAGCAAAGGAGGGGACAGGGGGCGCGACTATGGCTACACCTTC | CASSKGGDRGRDYGYTF
NA | TRBD2 | TRBJ2-2 | TRBV10-2 | TGCGCCAGCAGTGAGAACCTAGCGGGGGTAAACACCGGGGAGCTGTTTTTT | CASSENLAGVNTGELFF
NA | NA | TRBJ1-1 | TRBV2 | TGTGCCAGCAGGCCCGACACGAACACTGAAGCTTTCTTT | CASRPDTNTEAFF